The sequence of this T cell receptor beta chain was determined in a study of T-cell memory formation after mild COVID-19. TCRdb analysed the 5' RACE reads with MiXCR anew, one entry per CDR3 protein. The table lists 470,000 or so distinct CDR3 sequences, 20% of them singletons. This CDR3 region has 14 residues. Germline V gene sequence: CDR1 SEHNR, CDR2 FQNEAQ (reference sequence). The V end lost 5 bases, the J end lost 0 bases, and 8 bases lay between the germline ends. The clonotype was recovered from an adult woman who had mild COVID-19 (a few samples of this study predate the infection). Cell type and time point are not known. The source material was PBMCs or a T cell subset sorted from them (not recorded which). V gene TRBV7-9 combines with J gene TRBJ1-3; D gene unclear. This CDR3 reads CASSQASSGNTIYF. The CDR3 DNA follows: TGTGCCAGCAGCCAGGCAAGCTCTGGAAACACCATATATTTT.